Each of the 3 T cell receptor beta chains below was sequenced from the same sample in a study of CD8+CD57+ T cells in acquired aplastic anemia. The patients chosen for sequencing had shown expansion of CD8+CD57+ cells (detected by flow cytometry). Genomic DNA templated the TCR beta VDJ and CDR3 profiling. TCRdb re-called the reads through MiXCR, storing one row per CDR3 protein. The sample comprises around 210,000 distinct CDR3 sequences, 65% of which are singletons, and about 60% rests with the top ten. Input material: sorted CD4+, CD8+, or CD8+CD57+ T cells (not recorded which) from PBMCs. The receptors were gathered from a human donor with aplastic anemia.

This clonotype has just a few counts. The chain employs TRBV5-5 and TRBJ2-1; D remains ambiguous. Germline CDR1 is SGHKS and CDR2 is YYEKEE (reference sequence). The V end lost 0 bases, the J end lost 1 base, and 5 bases lay between the germline ends. This CDR3 is built from 14 residues. CDR3 residues: CASSLDGSYNEQFF. The CDR3 DNA reads TGTGCCAGCAGCTTGGATGGGTCCTACAATGAGCAGTTCTTC. Variable domain in full (rest from reference TRBV5-5 and TRBJ2-1): DAGVTQSPTHLIKTRGQQVTLRCSPISGHKSVSWYQQVLGQGPQFIFQYYEKEERGRGNFPDRFSARQFPNYSSELNVNALLLGDSALYLCASSLDGSYNEQFFGPGTRLTVL.

This clonotype occurred once. A read error may produce the germline difference seen at one junction end. The chain joins TRBV15 to TRBJ2-7; 8 bases fit TRBD1. CDR3 length: 13 amino acids. Germline CDR1 LNHNV, CDR2 YYDKDF (reference sequence). The CDR3: CASSPGTGGKQYF. The CDR3 DNA reads TGTGCCAGCAGCCCCGGGACAGGTGGGAAGCAGTACTTC.

J is TRBJ1-1 and V is TRBV10-3, with a possible D match to TRBD1 (5 bases). CDR3 length: 13 amino acids. Deletions cut 5 bases from V and 0 bases from J, with 7 bases between. Germline CDR1 is ENHRY and CDR2 is SYGVKD. The DNA of the CDR3 is TGTGCCATCAGTTCCAGGGTGAACACTGAAGCTTTCTTT. It specifies CAISSRVNTEAFF.